A single sample gave rise to the 32 T cell receptor beta chains below, sequenced in a study of glioma-infiltrating T cells. TCR alpha and beta CDR3 regions were amplified from RNA using iRepertoire nested multiplex PCR. TCRdb reanalysed the multiplex PCR reads using MiXCR and keeps one entry per CDR3 protein. The profile shows fewer than 500,000 distinct CDR3 sequences, about two fifths of them singletons. The specimen sequenced was glioma tissue, nonneoplastic brain tissue, or PBMCs (not recorded which). Receptors originate from a human donor with low-grade glioma or glioblastoma, undergoing nonglioma brain surgery, or in good health (not recorded which).

This clonotype was detected ten times or more. The V and J genes are TRBV6-2 or TRBV6-3 and TRBJ2-5, with TRBD1 matching 8 bases. The germline V gene encodes CDR1 MNHEY and CDR2 SVGEGT. After removal of 2 bases from V and 6 bases from J, the junction contained 2 bases not matched to a gene. CDR3 length: 13 amino acids. CDR3 sequence: CASSYDRGQTQYF. CDR3 coding DNA: TGTGCCAGCAGTTACGACAGGGGTCAGACCCAGTACTTC.

This clonotype was counted a few times. The chain carries TRBV29-1 and TRBJ1-1, with D unresolved. The CDR3 is 12 amino acids. V lost 4 bases and J 4 bases, leaving 10 bases between the germline ends. CDR1 is SQVTM, CDR2 ANQGSEA, per germline. The CDR3 nucleotides read TGCAGCGTTGGACGAAGCCCCACTGAAGCTTTCTTT. It codes for CSVGRSPTEAFF.

The chain uses TRBV7-2 and TRBJ2-1, with 8 bases fitting TRBD2. The germline gives CDR1 SGHTA, CDR2 FQGNSA. The CDR3 runs to 16 residues. Trimming took 0 bases from V and 7 from J; bases not matched to a gene: 8. CDR3 loop: CASSLAPLLAENEQFF. DNA for the CDR3: TGTGCCAGCAGCTTAGCGCCGTTACTAGCGGAGAATGAGCAGTTCTTC.

Comments on this clonotype: Being one base from a much bigger clone, this may be a read error. V and J are TRBV6-1 and TRBJ2-3; D may be TRBD2 (6 bases). From germline, CDR1 is MNHNS and CDR2 SASEGT. V shed 2 bases and J shed 2 bases, with 11 bases lying between them. The CDR3 loop spans 15 amino acids. The CDR3 region has the DNA TGTGCCAGCAGTGAAATCCGGGGGAACACAGATACGCAGTATTTT. Its translation is CASSEIRGNTDTQYF.

Concerning this clonotype itself: A read error is possible here, since a much larger clone lies one base away. The chain uses TRBV28 and TRBJ1-1, with 9 bases aligning to TRBD1. Germline V lookup: CDR1 MDHEN, CDR2 SYDVKM. The CDR3 contains 11 residues. The V gene end was trimmed by 9 bases and the J gene end by 9 bases; junction bases not matched to a gene: 5. Written as DNA, the CDR3 is TGTGCCAGGGACAGGGGTCCTCAAGCTTTCTTT. Translation: CARDRGPQAFF.

This clonotype was found once. Given a much more abundant clone one base away, this may be a read error. The chain links TRBV28 to TRBJ1-1; no clear D. From germline, CDR1 is MDHEN and CDR2 SYDVKM. This CDR3 has 14 residues. The CDR3 loop is CAIAAAQANPEAFF. CDR3 DNA: TGTGCCATCGCTGCAGCCCAAGCGAACCCTGAAGCTTTCTTT.

This clonotype was recorded a few times. CDR3 nucleotide sequence: TGCAGTGCACAATTTACCACAGATACGCAGTATTTT. It specifies CSAQFTTDTQYF. The rearrangement uses TRBV20-1 and TRBJ2-3; D is unresolved. This CDR3 region has 12 residues. In germline, CDR1 is DFQATT, CDR2 SNEGSKA (reference sequence). Trimming stripped 6 bases from V and 2 bases from J, with 9 bases between.

This clonotype was seen repeatedly, ten times or more. The chain is built from TRBV6-1 and TRBJ2-3, with 12 bases lining up with TRBD2. V shed 7 bases and J 5 bases; nucleotides not matched to a gene: 16. There are 18 residues in the CDR3. The germline V gene encodes CDR1 MNHNS and CDR2 SASEGT. CDR3 DNA: TGTGCCAGCACGTTACACCTAGCGGGAGGGCCCGGAGAAGATACGCAGTATTTT. The encoded protein is CASTLHLAGGPGEDTQYF.

CDR3 region: CASSQDSAGESNEQFF. The CDR3 DNA reads as TGCGCCAGCAGCCAAGATTCGGCAGGGGAAAGCAATGAGCAGTTCTTC. V and J are TRBV4-3 and TRBJ2-1; the D gene is possibly TRBD1 (6 bases). The length of the CDR3 is 16 residues. V was clipped by 0 bases and J by 6 bases, with 15 bases between them. CDR1 is LGHNA, CDR2 YSLEER, per germline.

J is TRBJ2-1 and V is TRBV7-2; 7 bases map to TRBD1. This CDR3 contains 16 residues. J was trimmed by 4 bases and V by 0 bases; bases with no gene match: 6. Germline loops: CDR1 SGHTA, CDR2 FQGNSA. In DNA form, the CDR3 reads TGTGCCAGCAGCTTAGCGTCAGGGGGTAGGTACAATGAGCAGTTCTTC. It specifies CASSLASGGRYNEQFF.

With regard to this clonotype: Given the absence of the conserved phenylalanine or tryptophan at the CDR3 end, a read error is likely. The chain has TRBV6-1 and TRBJ1-2; a weak D match, TRBD1 (5 bases). This CDR3 region has 16 residues. V gave up 5 bases and J gave up 7 bases, with 23 bases separating them. Germline CDR1 is MNHNS and CDR2 is SASEGT. CDR3 nucleotide sequence: TGTGCCAGCAGTACCGTTAGACAGAGGCTAGGGTTTGGCTACACCTTA. Translated: CASSTVRQRLGFGYTL.

This clonotype came up a few times. The chain recombines TRBV7-3 with TRBJ2-1; 8 bases line up with TRBD2. V shed 0 bases, J shed 3 bases, and the junction held 1 base outside the gene matches. This CDR3 is built from 15 residues. Germline V CDR1 and CDR2: SGHTA, FQGTGA. The CDR3 reads CASSLTTSGYNEQFF. CDR3 DNA: TGTGCCAGCAGCTTAACTACTAGCGGCTACAATGAGCAGTTCTTC.

The chain has TRBV27 and TRBJ2-7; D ambiguous. The CDR3 has 16 amino acids. Trimming took off 8 bases at V and 0 bases at J, with 20 bases between the two ends. Per germline, CDR1 MNHEY and CDR2 SMNVEV (reference sequence). The CDR3 spells CASDIVAATPSYEQYF. The CDR3 DNA is TGTGCCAGCGATATAGTGGCGGCTACCCCCTCCTACGAGCAGTACTTC.

V and J are TRBV12-3 or TRBV12-4 and TRBJ2-7; D is possibly TRBD1 or TRBD2 (7 bases each). V dropped 5 bases and J dropped 2 bases, with 16 bases sitting between them. The CDR3 covers 15 residues. Written as DNA, the CDR3 is TGTGCCAGCAGTGGGGGGGACAGCGCAACCTACGAGCAGTACTTC. It encodes CASSGGDSATYEQYF.

The J gene is TRBJ1-2, the V gene TRBV19; 8 bases line up with TRBD1. CDR1 LNHDA and CDR2 SQIVND come from the germline V gene (reference sequence). The junction had 8 bases not matched to a gene; V was cut back by 8 bases and J by 3 bases. CDR3 size: 14 residues. CDR3 amino acids: CASALSGGDYGYTF. The DNA for the CDR3 is TGTGCCAGTGCCCTTTCAGGGGGCGACTATGGCTACACCTTC. The full variable domain, rest sourced from reference TRBV19 and TRBJ1-2, is DGGITQSPKYLFRKEGQNVTLSCEQNLNHDAMYWYRQDPGQGLRLIYYSQIVNDFQKGDIAEGYSVSREKKESFPLTVTSAQKNPTAFYLCASALSGGDYGYTFGSGTRLTVV.

This clonotype was detected once. The junction does not match germline at one end; this may be a read error. The J gene is TRBJ2-7, the V gene TRBV20-1, with D tentatively TRBD1 (5 bases). Germline CDR1 and CDR2: DFQATT and SNEGSKA (reference sequence). This CDR3 comprises 13 residues. The CDR3 DNA reads as TGCATTGCTGCTGGGGCTAGGACCTACGAGCAGTACTTC. It yields the protein CIAAGARTYEQYF.

This clonotype was found a few times. The CDR3 loop reads CASSQGTGTRNEQFF. In DNA, the CDR3 is TGCGCCAGCAGCCAGGGGACGGGAACCCGTAATGAGCAGTTCTTC. This chain uses TRBV4-3 with TRBJ2-1; D is possibly TRBD1 or TRBD2 (5 bases each). CDR3 length: 15 amino acids. CDR1 and CDR2 from the germline V gene are LGHNA and YSLEER. The V end was cut by 3 bases, the J end by 7 bases, with 16 bases between.

Notes on this clonotype: A much larger clone lies one base from this, so it may be a read error. V is TRBV28 and J is TRBJ1-2; tentative D call: TRBD1 (5 bases). Trimming took 6 bases from V and 4 from J, leaving 18 bases between them. Germline V CDR1 and CDR2: MDHEN, SYDVKM. The CDR3 has 15 amino acids. The DNA for the CDR3 is TGTGCCAGCAGCCTACCCGGGGCGAAGGGCTATGGCTACACCTTC. It codes for CASSLPGAKGYGYTF.

The J gene is TRBJ2-3, the V gene TRBV3-1; a weak D match, TRBD1 (6 bases). CDR1 and CDR2 from the germline V gene are LGHDT and YNNKEL (reference sequence). This CDR3 spans 16 amino acids. V was cut by 5 bases and J by 2 bases, with 17 bases left in between. This CDR3 is CASSVVDQGFTDTQYF. Written as DNA, the CDR3 is TGTGCCAGCAGCGTAGTCGATCAGGGGTTCACAGATACGCAGTATTTT.

With regard to this clonotype: With a much larger clone just one base away, this may be a read error. It is likely a read error, because the conserved phenylalanine at the end of the CDR3 is missing. The rearrangement links TRBV6-6 to TRBJ2-7, with a weak D call TRBD1 (6 bases). From germline, CDR1 is MNHNY and CDR2 SVGAGI (reference sequence). The CDR3 is 16 amino acids. V dropped 2 bases and J dropped 5 bases, with 19 bases sitting between them. In DNA, the CDR3 is TGTGCCAGCAGTTACAATCGTCGACAGGACCTTCACGAGCAGTACCTC. The encoded protein is CASSYNRRQDLHEQYL.

As to this clonotype: Since a much larger clone is just one base distant, this may be a read error. No conserved phenylalanine or tryptophan is present at the end of the CDR3, so a read error is the likely explanation. The J gene is TRBJ1-5, the V gene TRBV4-2; TRBD1 agrees at 8 bases. The CDR3 extends over 15 amino acids. The junction had 3 bases not matched to a gene; V was cut back by 0 bases and J by 5 bases. CDR1 is LGHNA, CDR2 YNFKEQ, per germline. The CDR3 is CASSQDGTGDQPQHL. The CDR3 DNA is TGTGCCAGCAGCCAAGATGGGACAGGTGATCAGCCCCAGCATCTT.

This clonotype was picked up a small number of times. V is TRBV7-2 and J is TRBJ2-3, with TRBD2 matching 10 bases. The CDR3 is 17 amino acids. Trimming cost V 2 bases and J 6 bases; bases outside gene matches: 11. Germline-derived CDR1 and CDR2 are SGHTA and FQGNSA. Written as DNA, the CDR3 is TGTGCCAGCAGCTTACAGGCGAGCGGGAGGGTTGCGGATACGCAGTATTTT. Protein: CASSLQASGRVADTQYF.

This clonotype has a count of ten or more. The J gene is TRBJ2-7, the V gene TRBV27; no clear D gene. Germline CDR1 and CDR2: MNHEY and SMNVEV (reference sequence). V lost 4 bases and J lost 1, with 14 bases in between. The CDR3 has 15 residues. The CDR3 loop reads CASSWLGFQSYEQYF. CDR3 coding DNA: TGTGCCAGCAGTTGGCTAGGATTTCAATCCTACGAGCAGTACTTC.

Comments on this clonotype: Compared with germline, one end of the junction differs, possibly owing to a read error. The chain joins TRBV2 to TRBJ1-5; the D is unclear. This CDR3 is 14 amino acids long. Germline CDR1 SNHLY, CDR2 FYNNEI. CDR3 region: CASSDSNSNPPQHF. DNA of the CDR3: TGTGCCAGCAGTGACAGTAATAGCAATCCGCCCCAGCATTTT.

The chain has TRBV20-1 and TRBJ1-5; D gene uncertain. CDR3 size: 14 residues. Trimming removed 7 bases from V and 1 base from J, with 14 bases in between. The germline gives CDR1 DFQATT, CDR2 SNEGSKA (reference sequence). CDR3 residues: CSDPSGVSNQPQHF. DNA of the CDR3: TGCAGTGACCCTTCCGGGGTGAGCAATCAGCCCCAGCATTTT.

This sequence joins TRBV20-1 and TRBJ2-1; the D is unclear. V lost 8 bases, J lost 4 bases, and 15 bases lay in between. This CDR3 has 13 residues. Germline V gene sequence: CDR1 DFQATT, CDR2 SNEGSKA (reference sequence). CDR3 in amino acids: CSSREVGYNEQFF. In DNA, the CDR3 is TGCAGTTCCCGTGAGGTGGGTTACAATGAGCAGTTCTTC.

This clonotype was counted a few times. V gene TRBV15 combines with J gene TRBJ1-4; D gene ambiguous. The germline V gene has CDR1 LNHNV and CDR2 YYDKDF (reference sequence). The CDR3 length is 15 residues. Trimming shortened V by 2 bases and J by 3 bases, and 10 bases separated the two germline ends. The CDR3 DNA reads as TGTGCCACCAGCAGATGGGGAGGATCTAATGAAAAACTGTTTTTT. The encoded protein is CATSRWGGSNEKLFF.

The chain recombines TRBV7-9 with TRBJ2-7; D gene unclear. Trimming left V 1 base short and J 3 bases short, with 16 bases between. The CDR3 has 16 residues. The germline CDR1 and CDR2 sequences are SEHNR and FQNEAQ (reference sequence). For the CDR3, the DNA is TGTGCCAGCAGCTTAGGAGGAAGAAATAGTCTCTACGAGCAGTACTTC. Translation gives CASSLGGRNSLYEQYF.

The rearrangement uses TRBV12-3 or TRBV12-4 and TRBJ2-7; 9 bases are a match to TRBD1. Trimming cost V 5 bases and J 7 bases; bases outside gene matches: 15. The CDR3 has 16 amino acids. CDR3 residues: CASSEHRGRRLNEQYF. CDR3 sequence (DNA): TGTGCCAGCAGTGAACACAGGGGGCGCAGGTTGAATGAGCAGTACTTC.

This clonotype was recorded many times. The rearrangement joins TRBV6-1 to TRBJ1-2; maybe TRBD1 (6 bases). CDR1 is MNHNS and CDR2 is SASEGT in the germline V gene. This CDR3 comprises 14 residues. V was trimmed by 6 bases and J by 3 bases, leaving 14 bases between them. The CDR3: CASRLRGNDYGYTF. DNA for the CDR3: TGTGCCAGCAGACTCAGGGGTAACGACTATGGCTACACCTTC.

This clonotype has a count of ten or more. The chain is built from TRBV6-1 and TRBJ2-3; D is perhaps TRBD1 (6 bases). Germline V gene data show CDR1 as MNHNS and CDR2 as SASEGT. V was clipped by 6 bases and J by 2 bases, with 9 bases between them. This CDR3 is built from 13 residues. The CDR3 loop reads CASRWTDTDTQYF. CDR3 DNA: TGTGCCAGCAGATGGACAGACACAGATACGCAGTATTTT.

This clonotype has at least ten counts. The V and J genes are TRBV27 and TRBJ2-5, with TRBD1 matching 12 bases. The CDR3 length is 16 residues. V trimming: 5 bases; J trimming: 4 bases; junction bases outside the gene matches: 8. From germline, CDR1 is MNHEY and CDR2 SMNVEV (reference sequence). CDR3 nucleotide sequence: TGTGCCAGCAGTCCCTGGGGGACAGGGGGCATAGAGACCCAGTACTTC. Translation gives CASSPWGTGGIETQYF.